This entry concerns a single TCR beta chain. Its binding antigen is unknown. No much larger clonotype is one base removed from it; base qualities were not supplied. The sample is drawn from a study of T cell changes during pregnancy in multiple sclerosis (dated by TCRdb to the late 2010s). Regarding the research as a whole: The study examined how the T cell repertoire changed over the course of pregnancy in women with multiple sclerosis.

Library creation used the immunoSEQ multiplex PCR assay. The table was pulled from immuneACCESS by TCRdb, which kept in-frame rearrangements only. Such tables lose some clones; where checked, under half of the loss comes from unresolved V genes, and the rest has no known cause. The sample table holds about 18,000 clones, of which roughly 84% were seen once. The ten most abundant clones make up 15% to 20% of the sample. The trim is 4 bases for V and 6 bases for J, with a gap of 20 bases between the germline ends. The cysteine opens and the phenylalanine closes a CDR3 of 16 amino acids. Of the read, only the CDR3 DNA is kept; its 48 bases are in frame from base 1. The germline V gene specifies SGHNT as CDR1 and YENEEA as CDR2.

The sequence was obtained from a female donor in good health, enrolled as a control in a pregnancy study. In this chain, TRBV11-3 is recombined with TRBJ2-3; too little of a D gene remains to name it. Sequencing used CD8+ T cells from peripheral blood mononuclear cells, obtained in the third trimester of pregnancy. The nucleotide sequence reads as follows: TGTGCCAGCAGCTCCCCGGATAGCTTACCCCGGGATACGCAGTATTTT. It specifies CASSSPDSLPRDTQYF. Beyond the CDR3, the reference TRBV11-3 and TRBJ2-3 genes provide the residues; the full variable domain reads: EAGVVQSPRYKIIEKKQPVAFWCNPISGHNTLYWYLQNLGQGPELLIRYENEEAVDDSQLPKDRFSAERLKGVDSTLKIQPAELGDSAVYLCASSSPDSLPRDTQYFGPGTRLTVL.